These 3 T cell receptor beta chains were all obtained from the same sample, sequenced in a study of T-cell memory formation after mild COVID-19. TCRdb called the 5' RACE reads again in MiXCR, with one record for every CDR3 protein. The repertoire consists of 30,000 to 45,000 distinct CDR3 sequences, with roughly 10% occurring once and the leading ten covering roughly 29%. Specimen: PBMCs or a T cell subset sorted from them (not recorded which). The receptors were gathered from a man between 18 and 35 years old who had mild COVID-19 (a few samples of this study predate the infection). Cell type and time point are not known.

This clonotype was observed at least ten times. The V and J genes are TRBV6-1 and TRBJ2-5; 11 bases line up with TRBD1. Trimming removed 4 bases from V and 5 bases from J; junction bases left unmatched: 9. Germline CDR1 MNHNS, CDR2 SASEGT. This CDR3 region has 16 residues. The CDR3 bases are TGTGCCAGCAGTGGCCGGGACAGGGGGTTTCTGGAGACCCAGTACTTC. Its translation: CASSGRDRGFLETQYF.

This clonotype was found a few times. The rearrangement joins TRBV5-1 to TRBJ1-3, with D possibly matching TRBD1 (6 bases). Per the germline V gene, CDR1 is SGHRS and CDR2 is YFSETQ. The CDR3 spans 15 residues. Trimming stripped 4 bases from V and 1 base from J, with 12 bases between. The CDR3 loop is CASSTYTGSGNTIYF. CDR3 sequence (DNA): TGCGCCAGCAGCACCTACACAGGGTCTGGAAACACCATATATTTT. The entire variable domain, with the rest obtained from reference TRBV5-1 and TRBJ1-3, is as follows: KAGVTQTPRYLIKTRGQQVTLSCSPISGHRSVSWYQQTPGQGLQFLFEYFSETQRNKGNFPGRFSGRQFSNSRSEMNVSTLELGDSALYLCASSTYTGSGNTIYFGEGSWLTVV.

This rearrangement joins TRBV25-1 to TRBJ2-7; 10 positions agree with TRBD1. CDR1 and CDR2 (germline): MGHDK, SYGVNS. Losses at the gene ends were 9 bases for V and 3 bases for J; bases not matched to a gene: 8. The length of the CDR3 is 14 residues. DNA of the CDR3: TGTGCCAGGATAACGGGACAGGGGATCTACGAGCAGTACGTC. Translation gives CARITGQGIYEQYV.